This paragraph reports one T cell receptor (beta chain). Its antigen is still unknown. The germline gives CDR1 SGHRS, CDR2 YFSETQ. The CDR3 sequence is 17 residues long. Trimming took 0 bases from V and 4 from J; bases not matched to a gene: 8. The PCR contained 60 Vbeta and 13 Jbeta primers. Sequenced by immunoSEQ multiplex PCR; TCRdb stores in-frame clones only, minus some. The sample contains about 250,000 clones, 85% of which appear only once. The sample is drawn from a study of cytomegalovirus exposure and HLA in healthy donors. Study results and caveats: According to an earlier analysis, most TCR beta V segments yielded productive rearrangements about 87% or about 30% of the time. In a later analysis, TCR beta V- and J-gene trimming showed a link to a missense DCLRE1C variant.

This TCR was sampled from a girl aged 2 to 10 in good health and CMV-seronegative. Sequenced material: PBMCs. The chain uses TRBV5-1 and TRBJ2-3, with TRBD2 identical over 10 bases. The CDR3 coding sequence is TGCGCCAGCAGCTTGGCCGGGATGAGCGGGGGGGCAGATACGCAGTATTTT. Its protein product is CASSLAGMSGGADTQYF.